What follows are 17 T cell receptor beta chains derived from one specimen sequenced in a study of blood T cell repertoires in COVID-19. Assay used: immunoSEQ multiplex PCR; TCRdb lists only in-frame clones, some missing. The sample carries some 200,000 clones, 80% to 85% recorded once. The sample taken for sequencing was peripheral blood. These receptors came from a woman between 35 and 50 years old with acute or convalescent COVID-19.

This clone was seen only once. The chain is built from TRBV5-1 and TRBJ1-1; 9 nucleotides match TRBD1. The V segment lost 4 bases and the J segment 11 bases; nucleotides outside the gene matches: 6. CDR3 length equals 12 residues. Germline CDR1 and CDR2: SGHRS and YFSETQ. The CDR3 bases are TGCGCCAGCAGCACGGACAGGGGATTTGCTTTCTTT. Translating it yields CASSTDRGFAFF.

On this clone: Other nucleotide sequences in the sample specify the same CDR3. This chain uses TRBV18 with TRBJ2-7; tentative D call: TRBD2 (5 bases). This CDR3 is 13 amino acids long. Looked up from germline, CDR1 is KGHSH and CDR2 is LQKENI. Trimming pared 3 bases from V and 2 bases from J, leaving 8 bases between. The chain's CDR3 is CASSPGEAYEQYF. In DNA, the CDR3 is TGTGCCAGCTCACCCGGGGAAGCCTACGAGCAGTACTTC. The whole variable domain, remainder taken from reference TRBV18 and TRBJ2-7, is NAGVMQNPRHLVRRRGQEARLRCSPMKGHSHVYWYRQLPEEGLKFMVYLQKENIIDESGMPKERFSAEFPKEGPSILRIQQVVRGDSAAYFCASSPGEAYEQYFGPGTRLTVT.

CDR3 nucleotide sequence: TGCAGCGTTGGTAGGGGGGGGAACACTGAAGCTTTCTTT. Protein: CSVGRGGNTEAFF. This chain links TRBV29-1 with TRBJ1-1, with D perhaps TRBD1 (6 bases). Deletions cut 4 bases from V and 1 base from J, with 10 bases between. Germline CDR1 is SQVTM and CDR2 is ANQGSEA. CDR3 length: 13 residues.

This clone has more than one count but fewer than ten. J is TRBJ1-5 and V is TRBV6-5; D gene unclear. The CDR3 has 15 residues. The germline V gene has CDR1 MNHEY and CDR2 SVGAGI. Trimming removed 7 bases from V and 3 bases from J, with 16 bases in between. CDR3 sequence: CASTSTGVNNQPQHF. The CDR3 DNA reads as TGTGCCAGCACCTCGACCGGGGTCAACAATCAGCCCCAGCATTTT.

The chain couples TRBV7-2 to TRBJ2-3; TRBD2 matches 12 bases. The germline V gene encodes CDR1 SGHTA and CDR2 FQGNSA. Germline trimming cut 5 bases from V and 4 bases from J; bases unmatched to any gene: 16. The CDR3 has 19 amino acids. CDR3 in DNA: TGTGCCAGCAGCCCACAGATAAGACTAGCGGGAGAAGTGTCAGATACGCAGTATTTT. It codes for CASSPQIRLAGEVSDTQYF.

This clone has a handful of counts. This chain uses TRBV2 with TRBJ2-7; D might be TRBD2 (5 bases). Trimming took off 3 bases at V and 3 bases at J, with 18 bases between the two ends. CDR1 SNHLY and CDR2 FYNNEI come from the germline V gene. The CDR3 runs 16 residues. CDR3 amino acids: CASSDGGRRLNYEQYF. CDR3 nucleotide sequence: TGTGCCAGCAGTGACGGAGGACGGAGGCTCAACTACGAGCAGTACTTC.

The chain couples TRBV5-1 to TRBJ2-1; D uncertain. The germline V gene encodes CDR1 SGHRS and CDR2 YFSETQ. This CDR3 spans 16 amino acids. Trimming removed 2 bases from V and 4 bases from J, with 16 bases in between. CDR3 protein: CASSLELGNGYNEQFF. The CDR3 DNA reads TGCGCCAGCAGCTTAGAATTGGGCAACGGATACAATGAGCAGTTCTTC.

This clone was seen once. In DNA form, the CDR3 reads TGTGCCAGCAGCGCAGGGGCCCTAACTGAAGCTTTCTTT. Its protein is CASSAGALTEAFF. V gene TRBV11-3 combines with J gene TRBJ1-1, with D possibly matching TRBD1 (6 bases). The CDR3 totals 13 residues. Germline CDR1 reads SGHNT; CDR2 reads YENEEA. V was shortened by 5 bases and J by 5 bases, with 12 bases between the two germline ends.

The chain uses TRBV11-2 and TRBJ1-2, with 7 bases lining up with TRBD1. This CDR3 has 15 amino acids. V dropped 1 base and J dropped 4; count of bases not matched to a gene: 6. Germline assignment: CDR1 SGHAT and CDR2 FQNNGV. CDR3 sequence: CASSLGQGDGYGYTF. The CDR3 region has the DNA TGTGCCAGCAGCTTAGGACAGGGTGACGGCTATGGCTACACCTTC.

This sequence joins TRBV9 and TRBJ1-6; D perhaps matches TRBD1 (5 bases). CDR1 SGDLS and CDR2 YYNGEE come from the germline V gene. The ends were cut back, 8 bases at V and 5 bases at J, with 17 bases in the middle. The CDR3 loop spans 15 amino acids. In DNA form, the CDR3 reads TGTGCCAGATCAGGGAAGGAAGGGGATAATTCACCCCTCCACTTT. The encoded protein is CARSGKEGDNSPLHF.

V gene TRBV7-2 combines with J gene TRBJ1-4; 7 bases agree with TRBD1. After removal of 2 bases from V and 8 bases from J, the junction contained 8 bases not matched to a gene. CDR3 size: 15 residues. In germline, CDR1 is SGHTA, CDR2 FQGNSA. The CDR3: CASSLPVGGGEKLFF. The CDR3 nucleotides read TGTGCCAGCAGCTTACCCGTAGGGGGCGGAGAAAAACTGTTTTTT.

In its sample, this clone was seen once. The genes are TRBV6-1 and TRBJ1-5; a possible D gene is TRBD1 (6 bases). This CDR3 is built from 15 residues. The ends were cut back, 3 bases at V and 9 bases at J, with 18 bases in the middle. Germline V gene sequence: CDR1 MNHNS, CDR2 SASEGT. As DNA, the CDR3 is TGTGCCAGCAGTGACGAGACAGGACCCTTTACGCCCCAGCATTTT. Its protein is CASSDETGPFTPQHF.

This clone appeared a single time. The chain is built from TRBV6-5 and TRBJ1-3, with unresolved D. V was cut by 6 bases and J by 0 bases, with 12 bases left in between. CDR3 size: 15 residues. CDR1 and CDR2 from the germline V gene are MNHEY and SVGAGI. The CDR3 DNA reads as TGTGCCAGCAGCGCGACCCGGAGCTCTGGAAACACCATATATTTT. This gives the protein CASSATRSSGNTIYF.

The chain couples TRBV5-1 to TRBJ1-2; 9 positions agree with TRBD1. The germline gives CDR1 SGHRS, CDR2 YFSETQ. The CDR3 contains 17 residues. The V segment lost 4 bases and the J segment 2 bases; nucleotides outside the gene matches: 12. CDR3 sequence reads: CASSMAGQGSGNYGYTF. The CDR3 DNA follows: TGCGCCAGCAGCATGGCAGGACAGGGGAGTGGAAACTATGGCTACACCTTC.

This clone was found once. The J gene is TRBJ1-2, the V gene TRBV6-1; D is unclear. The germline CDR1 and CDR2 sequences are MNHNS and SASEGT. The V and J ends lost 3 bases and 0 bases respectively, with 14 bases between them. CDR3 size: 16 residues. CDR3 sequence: CASSEVQRLTNYGYTF. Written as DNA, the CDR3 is TGTGCCAGCAGTGAGGTCCAACGGTTAACTAACTATGGCTACACCTTC.

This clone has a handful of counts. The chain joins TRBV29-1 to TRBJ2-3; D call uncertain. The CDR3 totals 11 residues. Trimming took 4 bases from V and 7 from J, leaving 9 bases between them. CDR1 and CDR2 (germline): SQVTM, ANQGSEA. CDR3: CSVVPQNTQYF. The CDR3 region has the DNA TGCAGCGTTGTGCCGCAGAATACGCAGTATTTT.

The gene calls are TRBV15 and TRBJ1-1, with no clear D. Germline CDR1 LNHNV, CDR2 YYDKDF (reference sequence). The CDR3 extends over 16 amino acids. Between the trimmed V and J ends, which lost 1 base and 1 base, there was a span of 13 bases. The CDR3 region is CATSRADWAGNTEAFF. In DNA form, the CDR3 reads TGTGCCACCAGCAGAGCAGATTGGGCAGGGAACACTGAAGCTTTCTTT.